What follows are 22 T cell receptor beta chains derived from one specimen sequenced in a study of Ad26.COV2.S vaccination and SARS-CoV-2 variants. The assay was immunoSEQ multiplex PCR, and TCRdb's table has in-frame clones only and misses some. Of about 350,000 clones listed, about 85% are singletons. Stated treatment: around 19 received Ad26.COV2.S at low or high dose, single or two shots; a few received placebo; per-sample allocation not given. Sampling occurred on day 63 after the first vaccine or placebo injection. This sample comprised peripheral blood, obtained in a trial of Ad26.COV2.S vaccine versus placebo. The origin of the receptors is a person aged 18 to 59 who received the Ad26.COV2.S COVID-19 vaccine or a placebo.

This chain joins TRBV27 and TRBJ1-1; D may be TRBD1 (5 bases). Germline V CDR1 and CDR2: MNHEY, SMNVEV (reference sequence). V was shortened by 3 bases and J by 4 bases, with 15 bases between the two germline ends. The CDR3 extends over 15 amino acids. DNA for the CDR3: TGTGCCAGCAGTTTTGCCGGGGGTGGCGTCACTGAAGCTTTCTTT. It encodes CASSFAGGGVTEAFF.

The V gene is TRBV10-3, the J gene TRBJ2-5; D not certain. The V and J ends lost 5 bases and 2 bases respectively, with 12 bases between them. The CDR3 length is 14 residues. Germline-derived CDR1 and CDR2 are ENHRY and SYGVKD. CDR3 in amino acids: CAISPGGPQETQYF. The CDR3 DNA follows: TGTGCCATCAGTCCGGGTGGCCCTCAAGAGACCCAGTACTTC.

The chain has TRBV7-2 and TRBJ1-5, with 12 bases that match TRBD1. Germline V gene lookup returns CDR1 SGHTA and CDR2 FQGNSA. CDR3 length: 16 residues. V gave up 1 base and J gave up 6 bases; unmatched junction bases: 4. CDR3 nucleotide sequence: TGTGCCAGCAGCTTAGGAGGGACAGGGGGCATTCAGCCCCAGCATTTT. Translating it yields CASSLGGTGGIQPQHF.

The CDR3 DNA reads as TGCGCCAGCAGCTTGGTTGGACAAGGATACGAGCAGTACTTC. It yields the protein CASSLVGQGYEQYF. The J gene is TRBJ2-7, the V gene TRBV5-1; maybe TRBD1 (5 bases). V was clipped by 0 bases and J by 4 bases, with 11 bases between them. The CDR3 runs to 14 residues. From germline, CDR1 is SGHRS and CDR2 YFSETQ.

The CDR3 DNA is TGTGCCAGCAGTGGGGACATACCTAATTCACCCCTCCACTTT. This translates into CASSGDIPNSPLHF. J is TRBJ1-6 and V is TRBV2; perhaps TRBD1 as D (6 bases). CDR1 SNHLY and CDR2 FYNNEI come from the germline V gene. V gave up 4 bases and J gave up 6 bases, with 10 bases separating them. The CDR3 consists of 14 residues.

V usage is TRBV18 and J usage is TRBJ1-1; tentative D call: TRBD1 (5 bases). The germline gives CDR1 KGHSH, CDR2 LQKENI. V was shortened by 4 bases and J by 1 base, with 10 bases between the two germline ends. The CDR3 is 14 amino acids. Here the CDR3 DNA reads TGTGCCAGCTCACAAGGGGTAGGGAACACTGAAGCTTTCTTT. It is translated as CASSQGVGNTEAFF. The entire variable domain, with the rest obtained from reference TRBV18 and TRBJ1-1, is as follows: NAGVMQNPRHLVRRRGQEARLRCSPMKGHSHVYWYRQLPEEGLKFMVYLQKENIIDESGMPKERFSAEFPKEGPSILRIQQVVRGDSAAYFCASSQGVGNTEAFFGQGTRLTVV.

This clone was seen only a few times. CDR3 sequence (DNA): TGTGCCAGCTCACCATCACCAGGGGGCTCTGGAAACACCATATATTTT. Translating gives CASSPSPGGSGNTIYF. The chain employs TRBV18 and TRBJ1-3; TRBD1 agrees at 7 bases. Germline CDR1 is KGHSH and CDR2 is LQKENI. This CDR3 region has 16 residues. Trimming cost V 2 bases and J 0 bases; bases outside gene matches: 4.

CDR3 DNA sequence: TGTGCCAGCAGTGGCGGCAGGCCCTACTCTGGAAACACCATATATTTT. Encoded protein: CASSGGRPYSGNTIYF. J is TRBJ1-3 and V is TRBV2; no firm D call. The CDR3 contains 16 residues. V lost 4 bases, J lost 0 bases, and 13 bases lay in between. Germline-derived CDR1 and CDR2 are SNHLY and FYNNEI.

The genes are TRBV7-9 and TRBJ2-7; 7 nucleotides agree with TRBD2. Germline V gene sequence: CDR1 SEHNR, CDR2 FQNEAQ (reference sequence). J lost 7 bases, V lost 2 bases, and 5 bases had no gene match. This CDR3 is built from 13 residues. The CDR3, as DNA: TGTGCCAGCAGCTTACTCAGCGGGGCGGAGCAGTACTTC. Amino acids: CASSLLSGAEQYF.

V usage is TRBV7-7 and J usage is TRBJ2-7; no firm D call. Germline assignment: CDR1 SSHAT and CDR2 FNYEAQ (reference sequence). This CDR3 is built from 13 residues. The CDR3: CASSQVTSGEQYF. In DNA form, the CDR3 reads TGTGCTAGCTCCCAAGTAACCAGTGGGGAGCAGTACTTC.

A single count supports this clone. The V and J genes are TRBV30 and TRBJ2-1, with D hard to call. The CDR3 consists of 14 residues. Germline assignment: CDR1 GTSNPN and CDR2 SVGIG (reference sequence). Trimming pared 3 bases from V and 0 bases from J, leaving 9 bases between. The CDR3 loop reads CAWSNGDSYNEQFF. The CDR3 DNA reads as TGTGCCTGGAGCAATGGTGACTCCTACAATGAGCAGTTCTTC.

This chain links TRBV11-2 with TRBJ2-3; TRBD1 matches at 9 bases. CDR1 is SGHAT, CDR2 FQNNGV, per germline. CDR3 length: 15 amino acids. V was clipped by 4 bases and J by 3 bases; unmatched bases: 5. The CDR3 sequence is CASSSTGTGTDTQYF. In DNA, the CDR3 is TGTGCCAGCAGCTCCACCGGGACAGGGACAGATACGCAGTATTTT. The variable domain in full, completed from reference TRBV11-2 and TRBJ2-3, reads EAGVAQSPRYKIIEKRQSVAFWCNPISGHATLYWYQQILGQGPKLLIQFQNNGVVDDSQLPKDRFSAERLKGVDSTLKIQPAKLEDSAVYLCASSSTGTGTDTQYFGPGTRLTVL.

The V and J genes are TRBV3-1 (or the pseudogene TRBV3-2) and TRBJ2-2; no clear D. The CDR3 covers 14 residues. Per the germline V gene, CDR1 is LGHDT and CDR2 is YNNKEL (reference sequence). Deletions cut 0 bases from V and 4 bases from J, with 6 bases between. CDR3 nucleotide sequence: TGTGCCAGCAGCCAAGAGGGATCCACCGGGGAGCTGTTTTTT. Translation gives CASSQEGSTGELFF.

This clone was counted a few times. The rearrangement links TRBV11-2 to TRBJ1-5, with D unclear. The CDR3 is 16 residues long. Germline assignment: CDR1 SGHAT and CDR2 FQNNGV. V was cut by 4 bases and J by 4 bases, with 17 bases left in between. CDR3 region: CASSSPSEGKNQPQHF. The CDR3 DNA reads TGTGCCAGCAGCTCCCCGTCGGAAGGAAAGAATCAGCCCCAGCATTTT.

The V and J genes are TRBV30 and TRBJ2-7; tentatively, D is TRBD2 (5 bases). CDR1 is GTSNPN, CDR2 SVGIG, per germline (reference sequence). V lost 1 base, J lost 6 bases, and 13 bases lay in between. This CDR3 has 13 amino acids. The DNA for the CDR3 is TGTGCCTGGAGTGCCAGCGAGGGTCCCGAGCAGTACTTC. It translates to CAWSASEGPEQYF. The full variable domain, its missing parts supplied by reference TRBV30 and TRBJ2-7, is SQTIHQWPATLVQPVGSPLSLECTVEGTSNPNLYWYRQAAGRGLQLLFYSVGIGQISSEVPQNLSASRPQDRQFILSSKKLLLSDSGFYLCAWSASEGPEQYFGPGTRLTVT.

This clone was observed a handful of times. The chain employs TRBV2 and TRBJ2-5, with 13 nucleotides matching TRBD2. The germline CDR1 and CDR2 sequences are SNHLY and FYNNEI. The CDR3 runs 16 residues. V was clipped by 7 bases and J by 5 bases; unmatched bases: 10. CDR3 sequence: CASTGTSGVSSETQYF. CDR3 coding DNA: TGTGCCAGCACTGGGACTAGCGGGGTTTCTTCGGAGACCCAGTACTTC.

The chain joins TRBV5-4 to TRBJ1-1; 7 bases agree with TRBD1. After removal of 3 bases from V and 9 bases from J, the junction contained 14 bases not matched to a gene. The germline gives CDR1 SGHNT, CDR2 YYREEE (reference sequence). This CDR3 is built from 15 residues. CDR3 loop: CASSSQRDSEMKAFF. The CDR3 DNA reads as TGTGCCAGCAGCTCACAAAGGGACAGCGAGATGAAAGCTTTCTTT.

The V gene is TRBV5-1, the J gene TRBJ1-2; D remains unclear. CDR3 length: 15 residues. Between the trimmed V and J ends, which lost 0 bases and 3 bases, there was a span of 12 bases. Per germline, CDR1 SGHRS and CDR2 YFSETQ. CDR3 DNA sequence: TGCGCCAGCAGCTTGGGTCCCGAGGCGTACTATGGCTACACCTTC. As protein: CASSLGPEAYYGYTF. The full variable domain, its missing parts supplied by reference TRBV5-1 and TRBJ1-2, is KAGVTQTPRYLIKTRGQQVTLSCSPISGHRSVSWYQQTPGQGLQFLFEYFSETQRNKGNFPGRFSGRQFSNSRSEMNVSTLELGDSALYLCASSLGPEAYYGYTFGSGTRLTVV.

The chain employs TRBV15 and TRBJ2-7; 9 nucleotides match TRBD2. V shed 0 bases and J 2 bases; nucleotides not matched to a gene: 8. The CDR3 sequence is 17 residues long. Germline CDR1 and CDR2: LNHNV and YYDKDF (reference sequence). This CDR3 is CATSREMTSGATYEQYF. The CDR3, as DNA: TGTGCCACCAGCAGAGAAATGACTAGCGGAGCTACCTACGAGCAGTACTTC.

V gene TRBV12-3 or TRBV12-4 combines with J gene TRBJ1-2, with 7 bases aligning to TRBD1. This CDR3 spans 12 amino acids. V lost 6 bases, J lost 4 bases, and 2 bases stayed unmatched. CDR3 sequence: CASRTGIYGYTF. The CDR3 region has the DNA TGTGCCAGCAGGACAGGGATCTATGGCTACACCTTC.

The gene calls are TRBV28 and TRBJ2-1, with 7 bases fitting TRBD2. Germline values: CDR1 MDHEN, CDR2 SYDVKM. This CDR3 comprises 14 residues. J gave up 4 bases and V 2 bases, and 2 bases lay outside the gene matches. The CDR3 loop reads CASSLLREYNEQFF. CDR3 sequence (DNA): TGTGCCAGCAGTTTACTGCGGGAGTACAATGAGCAGTTCTTC.

The chain is built from TRBV29-1 and TRBJ2-1; D is unresolved. The CDR3 loop spans 12 amino acids. The germline CDR1 and CDR2 sequences are SQVTM and ANQGSEA. Trimming shortened V by 6 bases and J by 5 bases, and 11 bases separated the two germline ends. The DNA for the CDR3 is TGCAGCGTAGCTACTAACCACAATGAGCAGTTCTTC. It encodes CSVATNHNEQFF.